The TCR beta chain described here comes from a study of T cell clonality in common variable immunodeficiency (dated by TCRdb to between 2014 and 2016). Results the study describes overall, beyond this receptor: Even though DNA input was the same, control samples had an average of about 80,000 unique sequences each, compared with roughly 32,000 in CVID samples. Compared with healthy controls, CVID subjects showed increased TCRbeta clonality (t-test p = 0.018), a feature most characteristic of about a third of subjects. Healthy controls shared more TCRbeta clones with each other than CVID subjects shared among themselves (p < 0.0001). Reportedly, TCRbeta sequences from CVID had fewer deletions and N-nucleotide insertions, and highly modified clones with 13 or more V deletions were absent from CVID. Correlations between repertoire features and clinical complications were limited by patient heterogeneity within the CVID cohort. It was noted by the authors that sequencing of the repertoires of T cell subpopulations would be needed to clarify the cause of the increased clonality in CVID.

The CDR3 goes from the cysteine to the phenylalanine over 15 residues. Shown are 36 bases from within the CDR3, in frame from base 1. From the germline V gene, CDR1 is SNHLY and CDR2 is FYNNEI. Most of the CVID patients and most of the healthy controls were of Caucasian heritage. Heparinized peripheral whole blood samples of about 5 to 8 ml were collected from each donor. Genomic DNA from adults with common variable immune deficiency (CVID) and from healthy adult controls was used to sequence TCRbeta CDR3 repertoires. There were 22 healthy adult volunteers in the control group (around twelve female and some ten male), ranging in age from roughly 23 to 75 years, with a mean age of around 31. Diluted blood was density-centrifuged over Hypaque 1077 or Ficoll-Paque to isolate peripheral blood mononuclear cells. Genomic DNA was obtained from unsorted mononuclear cells through either Qiagen column purification or a centrifugation-based method.

CVID samples and control samples contributed equivalent amounts of genomic DNA as sequencing input. For every sample, a 60 bp segment covering the rearranged TCRbeta CDR3 region was amplified and then sequenced. The immunoSEQ assay, a bias-corrected multiplex PCR combined with high-throughput sequencing, was used to amplify TCRbeta. The published analysis was carried out like this. Every unique nucleotide sequence was considered a clone and was annotated with V, D and J genes, copy number and frequency. Sequences were labeled productive if in frame, and non-productive if out of frame or containing stop codons. As previously described, clonality was computed from Shannon's entropy. The predicted amino acid sequences of productive clones were used to derive the mean CDR3 Kyte-Doolittle hydropathy. Using the R hclust function, scaled V gene usage was clustered hierarchically with Manhattan distance and complete linkage. Sharing of clones by CDR3 amino acid sequence was evaluated by resampling 12 repertoires per group over 100 rounds. The repertoires were screened for around 70 published EBV-specific TCRbeta sequences and approximately 230 published CMV-specific TCRbeta sequences. Analysis left out a couple of CVID samples that produced under 10,000 sequences, so 35 to 50 CVID repertoires remained. The table comes from immuneACCESS by way of TCRdb, which keeps in-frame sequences with V and J called. Part of the clones is missing from these tables; in studies checked, under half for an unresolved V gene and the rest for unknown reasons. The D gene and trimming were derived from the DNA, and the V and J assignments and clone size from that table. For this sample, 25,000 to 35,000 clones appear and none is a singleton. The ten largest clones add up to 3.5% to 5.5% of the sample.

Worth noting for this clone: What this receptor recognizes is not known. With the read ending 3 residues before the CDR3 end, the germline J gene is used to fill in that end.

Recombination linked TRBV2 to TRBJ1-4, and TRBD1 may be the D gene, going by 5 matching bases. Specimen: peripheral blood mononuclear cells. This receptor was obtained from a person aged 18 to 70 in good health. CDR3 region: CASTERQGTNSPLFF. CDR3 bases read: TGTGCCAGCACCGAGCGTCAGGGTACTAATTCACCA.